A single sample is the source of the 5 T cell receptor beta chains below, sequenced in a study of CD4+ T cells in melanoma. Measured with immunoSEQ multiplex PCR; TCRdb has only the in-frame clones, and not every one. The top ten hold about 11% of the sample, which has 13,000 or so clones, about 70% seen once. The sequenced material came from cells from a culture (not recorded whether cultured in vitro). The source of these receptors is a human donor with melanoma.

This rearrangement joins TRBV11-2 to TRBJ1-1; a weak D match, TRBD1 (6 bases). CDR1 is SGHAT and CDR2 is FQNNGV in the germline V gene. Trimming removed 6 bases from V and 1 base from J, with 9 bases in between. The CDR3 consists of 13 residues. CDR3 in amino acids: CASSGGQNTEAFF. CDR3 nucleotide sequence: TGTGCCAGCAGTGGGGGGCAGAACACTGAAGCTTTCTTT.

The chain couples TRBV2 to TRBJ2-1; no reliable D call. CDR1 is SNHLY and CDR2 is FYNNEI in the germline V gene. The CDR3 has 11 amino acids. Trimming removed 4 bases from V and 7 bases from J, with 5 bases in between. The CDR3 protein is CASSARNEQFF. DNA for the CDR3: TGTGCCAGCAGTGCCCGGAATGAGCAGTTCTTC.

The chain uses TRBV6-5 and TRBJ2-7; weak D call: TRBD1 (5 bases). This CDR3 has 15 amino acids. The germline CDR1 and CDR2 sequences are MNHEY and SVGAGI. V gave up 0 bases and J gave up 6 bases, with 15 bases separating them. The CDR3 here is CASSYSQAGSPEQYF. In DNA, the CDR3 is TGTGCCAGCAGTTACTCACAGGCAGGGTCTCCCGAGCAGTACTTC.

The chain recombines TRBV9 with TRBJ1-3; TRBD1 is a possible D gene (5 bases). Trimming removed 4 bases from V and 0 bases from J, with 14 bases in between. Germline CDR1 SGDLS, CDR2 YYNGEE. The CDR3 is 16 residues long. The CDR3 sequence: CASSLAGGRSGNTIYF. CDR3 DNA sequence: TGTGCCAGCAGCCTTGCCGGGGGTCGCTCTGGAAACACCATATATTTT.

This clone was detected once. This chain joins TRBV7-9 and TRBJ2-3; D not resolved. Germline CDR1 and CDR2: SEHNR and FQNEAQ (reference sequence). The CDR3 extends over 14 amino acids. Trimming cost V 4 bases and J 0 bases, with 8 bases left between them. CDR3 coding DNA: TGTGCCAGCAGCTCCAGAAGTAGCACAGATACGCAGTATTTT. Amino acid sequence: CASSSRSSTDTQYF.